The rows below give T cell receptor beta chains drawn from one sample of a study of blood T cell repertoires in COVID-19. Produced via immunoSEQ multiplex PCR; TCRdb's table is partial and in-frame only. The sample lists nearly 350,000 clones; about 90% were seen once. The sample was peripheral blood. All receptors come from a woman younger than 30 who had recovered from COVID-19. CDR3s include the opening cysteine and the closing phenylalanine or tryptophan. The order of the fields is V gene, clone size, D gene, J gene, CDR3 DNA, CDR3 protein. The D gene is left open where the match is weak. Rows may omit the clone size; those that give it use once, few, many or a size class.

>TRBV7-2|NA|TRBD1|TRBJ1-2
TGTGCCAGCAGCCAGTGGGCAGGGGGCCCTCCTACCTTC
CASSQWAGGPPTF
>TRBV25-1|NA|NA|TRBJ2-2
TGTGCAAGCGGGCACCCGAACACCGGGGAGCTGTTTTTT
CASGHPNTGELFF
>TRBV6-1|once|TRBD1|TRBJ1-2
TGTGCCAGCAGAGCAGGGGGCTCTAACTATGGCTACACCTTC
CASRAGGSNYGYTF
>TRBV5-1|once|NA|TRBJ1-2
TGCGCCAGCACCTCCGGCTATGGCTACACCTTC
CASTSGYGYTF
>TRBV7-8|NA|TRBD1|TRBJ1-2
TGTGCCAGCAGCTCCCGATTACCAATGTACAGGGAAGGGGGCGGCTACACCTTC
CASSSRLPMYREGGGYTF
>TRBV10-2|NA|TRBD1|TRBJ1-3
TGCGCCGCGACAGGGACCTCTGGAAACACCATATATTTT
CAATGTSGNTIYF
>TRBV5-1|NA|TRBD1|TRBJ2-2
TGCGCCAGCAGCCCGGACAGGGATGGAACCGGGGAGCTGTTTTTT
CASSPDRDGTGELFF
>TRBV5-4|NA|TRBD1|TRBJ1-5
TGTGCCAGCAGCCCAGACAGGGCCGGCCAGCCCCAGCATTTT
CASSPDRAGQPQHF
>TRBV4-1|NA|NA|TRBJ1-4
TGCGCCAGCAGCCAATCTACAGTGAGAAACGAAAAACTGTTTTTT
CASSQSTVRNEKLFF
>TRBV6-6|NA|NA|TRBJ2-2
TGTGCCAGCAGGTCATCGAACACCGGGGAGCTGTTTTTT
CASRSSNTGELFF
>TRBV27|NA|NA|TRBJ1-2
TGTGCCAGCAGTTTATCGAAGGGTAGTTCGGGATTTCATGGCTACACCTTC
CASSLSKGSSGFHGYTF
>TRBV24-1|NA|NA|TRBJ2-1
TGTGCCACCAGTGATTTGAGCGGCGGTCCTAGCTACAATGAGCAGTTCTTC
CATSDLSGGPSYNEQFF
>TRBV27|NA|NA|TRBJ2-3
TGTGCCAGCAGTCTCTCCAGGGTGAGCACAGATACGCAGTATTTT
CASSLSRVSTDTQYF
>TRBV2|NA|TRBD2|TRBJ2-1
TGTGCCAGCAGGGGGACTAGCGGGAGAAATGAGCAGTTCTTC
CASRGTSGRNEQFF
>TRBV5-4|NA|NA|TRBJ2-1
TGTGCCAGCAGCTTGGGACTAGTTGAGCAGTTCTTC
CASSLGLVEQFF
>TRBV5-1|few|TRBD1|TRBJ2-5
TGCGCCAGCAGCACAGGGACAGCCAAAGAGACCCAGTACTTC
CASSTGTAKETQYF
>TRBV9|NA|NA|TRBJ2-1
TGTGCCAGCAGCCCCCGACAGGAAGCCACGAGCTCCTACAATGAGCAGTTCTTC
CASSPRQEATSSYNEQFF
>TRBV7-9|NA|NA|TRBJ2-2
TGTGCCAGCAGCTTTTCGATGAGGCAGGGTGGCAACACCGGGGAGCTGTTTTTT
CASSFSMRQGGNTGELFF
>TRBV27|NA|NA|TRBJ1-1
TGTGCCAGCAGTGCGTCCAGGGTGGGCAATCAGAACACTGAAGCTTTCTTT
CASSASRVGNQNTEAFF
>TRBV5-6|NA|TRBD2|TRBJ2-2
TGTGCCAGCAGCTTGTGGTTAGCGGGAGAGAACACCGGGGAGCTGTTTTTT
CASSLWLAGENTGELFF
>TRBV5-1|NA|TRBD2|TRBJ2-1
TGCGCCAGCAGGGGTCGAAGCGGGAGGGACAATGAGCAGTTCTTC
CASRGRSGRDNEQFF
>TRBV19|NA|TRBD1|TRBJ1-2
TGTGCCACATTTCGACAGGGCATGGAAGGAAAAGGCTACACCTTC
CATFRQGMEGKGYTF
>TRBV5-1|NA|TRBD2|TRBJ2-1
TGCGCCAGCAGGCTGGGACTACAGAGCTCCTACAATGAGCAGTTCTTC
CASRLGLQSSYNEQFF
>TRBV15|NA|TRBD2|TRBJ2-1
TGTGCCACCAGCAGAGCAAGGTCGACTAGCGGCCCTCAGGGGGGGCGTAGTGAGCAGTTCTTC
CATSRARSTSGPQGGRSEQFF
>TRBV2|few|TRBD2|TRBJ2-3
TGTGCCAGCAGTCGTTCCGGGACTAGCGGGATTAGCACAGATACGCAGTATTTT
CASSRSGTSGISTDTQYF
>TRBV18|once|NA|TRBJ1-2
TGTGCCAGCTCACCCCCTCCTGGGAGCGTCCTAGGGTATGGCTACACCTTC
CASSPPPGSVLGYGYTF
>TRBV19|NA|NA|TRBJ2-1
TGTGCCAGTATGGACTGGACCCGAAGCTACAATGAGCAGTTCTTC
CASMDWTRSYNEQFF
>TRBV19|NA|TRBD1|TRBJ2-3
TGTGCCAGTAGTAGAACAGGGGAAGATACGCAGTATTTT
CASSRTGEDTQYF
>TRBV5-1|NA|NA|TRBJ2-1
TGCGCCAGCAGCTTCCGGCGCCCGGGAGACAATGAGCAGTTCTTC
CASSFRRPGDNEQFF
>TRBV6-5|NA|TRBD2|TRBJ2-1
TGTGCCAGTCGACTAGCGGGAGGGACAAATGAGCAGTTCTTC
CASRLAGGTNEQFF
>TRBV30|once|TRBD1|TRBJ1-2
TGTGCCTGGAGTGGAACAGGACAGGGGCTTGATGGCTACACCTTC
CAWSGTGQGLDGYTF
>TRBV21-1|NA|NA|TRBJ2-3
TGTGCCAGCAGCAAAGGTGAGGGGGACTCGCGGGAGGGGGCAGATACGCAGTATTTT
CASSKGEGDSREGADTQYF
>TRBV6-6|NA|NA|TRBJ2-5
TGTGCCAGCAGTTCAAGGGGAATAGTTCACGAGACCCAGTACTTC
CASSSRGIVHETQYF
>TRBV5-4|once|TRBD1|TRBJ1-2
TGTGCCAGCAGCTTGCAGGGGGCTGCTGGCTACACCTTC
CASSLQGAAGYTF
>TRBV19|NA|TRBD1|TRBJ1-6
TGTGCCAGTAGTAAAGGGACAGGTAGTCTTCCGGATTCACCCCTCCACTTT
CASSKGTGSLPDSPLHF
>TRBV7-2|NA|NA|TRBJ1-1
TGTGCCAGCAGCCTCAGGGTATCGGCCACTGAAGCTTTCTTT
CASSLRVSATEAFF
>TRBV19|NA|TRBD1|TRBJ2-1
TGTGCCAGTAGTCGTGGACAGGCTTCCTACAATGAGCAGTTCTTC
CASSRGQASYNEQFF
>TRBV12-5|NA|NA|TRBJ2-2
TGTGCTAGTGGTTTAGTCTCTAGCACCGGGGAGCTGTTTTTT
CASGLVSSTGELFF
>TRBV4-1|NA|TRBD1|TRBJ1-6
TGCGCCAGCAGCCAGGCTACAGGGGGTTTTTTTAATTCACCCCTCCACTTT
CASSQATGGFFNSPLHF
>TRBV11-3|NA|TRBD1|TRBJ1-1
TGTGCCAGCAGCGTACAGGGGCAATACACTGAAGCTTTCTTT
CASSVQGQYTEAFF